A single sample is the source of the 14 T cell receptor beta chains below, sequenced in a study of blood T cell repertoires in COVID-19. Profiled with immunoSEQ multiplex PCR; TCRdb holds only in-frame clones, not every one. Among tens of thousands of clones listed, almost 80% were seen once. Sequences were obtained from peripheral blood. These receptors were obtained from a man aged 60-69 years with acute or convalescent COVID-19.

This chain connects TRBV5-1 to TRBJ1-1; D not certain. CDR1 SGHRS and CDR2 YFSETQ come from the germline V gene. The CDR3 contains 15 residues. Trimming removed 1 base at V and 3 bases at J, with 13 bases between. CDR3 in amino acids: CASSLSSVGDTEAFF. In DNA, the CDR3 is TGCGCCAGCAGCTTGTCCTCGGTCGGGGACACTGAAGCTTTCTTT.

V usage is TRBV2 and J usage is TRBJ2-5; D is perhaps TRBD2 (6 bases). V was shortened by 9 bases and J by 9 bases, with 17 bases between the two germline ends. The CDR3 is made up of 12 amino acids. Germline lookup yields CDR1 SNHLY and CDR2 FYNNEI. The CDR3 loop reads CARGSGESAQYF. DNA of the CDR3: TGTGCCAGGGGTTCGGGGGAATCGGCCCAGTACTTC.

In its sample, this clone was seen once. The gene calls are TRBV12-3 or TRBV12-4 and TRBJ2-7; D uncertain. The ends were cut back, 8 bases at V and 4 bases at J, with 9 bases in the middle. This CDR3 contains 11 residues. The CDR3 sequence: CASSNEYEQYF. DNA for the CDR3: TGTGCCAGCTCTAACGAGTACGAGCAGTACTTC.

The chain couples TRBV4-2 to TRBJ1-6; possible D gene TRBD1, 5 bases. V shed 4 bases and J shed 6 bases, with 10 bases lying between them. Germline CDR1 LGHNA, CDR2 YNFKEQ. This CDR3 has 14 amino acids. CDR3 nucleotide sequence: TGTGCCAGCAGCCTGACAGCAGCTAATTCACCCCTCCACTTT. Translating it yields CASSLTAANSPLHF.

The chain links TRBV1 to TRBJ2-1; TRBD2, the table's D call, was not compared with the DNA. TRBV1 is a listed pseudogene. The CDR3 totals 16 residues. CDR3 nucleotides: TGCACCAGCTGTGATTATACTAGCGGGGTCTACAATGAGCAGTTCTTC. Translated, it gives CTSCDYTSGVYNEQFF.

The chain recombines TRBV18 with TRBJ1-3; no firm D call. CDR1 is KGHSH and CDR2 is LQKENI in the germline V gene. V dropped 6 bases and J dropped 7 bases, with 16 bases sitting between them. The CDR3 sequence is 14 residues long. The CDR3 DNA is TGTGCCAGCTCCCGAATCAACATTTGGAACACCATATATTTT. Its translation is CASSRINIWNTIYF.

The rearrangement links TRBV30 to TRBJ2-1; D possibly corresponds to TRBD2 (7 bases). Germline V gene lookup returns CDR1 GTSNPN and CDR2 SVGIG (reference sequence). The V and J ends lost 5 bases and 9 bases respectively, with 14 bases between them. CDR3 length: 12 amino acids. CDR3 nucleotides: TGTGCCTGGGCTGGGGGGGCTACTGAGCAGTTCTTC. Protein: CAWAGGATEQFF.

This chain's CDR3 is CASSVEGGARGYTF. CDR3 nucleotide sequence: TGTGCCAGCAGCGTAGAGGGTGGGGCGCGGGGCTACACCTTC. The chain combines TRBV9 with TRBJ1-2; the D gene is possibly TRBD1 (5 bases). With 0 bases removed from V and 8 bases from J, the gap between germline ends came to 14 bases. Germline V lookup: CDR1 SGDLS, CDR2 YYNGEE. The CDR3 loop spans 14 amino acids.

The chain joins TRBV11-2 to TRBJ2-2, with 7 bases that match TRBD2. Trimming cost V 5 bases and J 4 bases; bases outside gene matches: 13. Germline V gives CDR1 SGHAT, CDR2 FQNNGV. This CDR3 spans 17 amino acids. The CDR3 DNA reads as TGTGCCAGCAGCCCGTCGGAGCGGGGAGGGGTCACCGGGGAGCTGTTTTTT. It codes for CASSPSERGGVTGELFF.

V usage is TRBV24-1 and J usage is TRBJ1-1, with TRBD1 as a possible D gene (6 bases). The CDR3 length is 15 residues. Germline V gene lookup returns CDR1 KGHDR and CDR2 SFDVKD. Trimming removed 3 bases at V and 7 bases at J, with 17 bases between. DNA for the CDR3: TGTGCCACCAGTGATGGGGGCATAGGGACGAATGAAGCTTTCTTT. Amino acids: CATSDGGIGTNEAFF.

The chain employs TRBV5-1 and TRBJ2-7; D perhaps matches TRBD2 (5 bases). The V gene's germline CDR1 is SGHRS and CDR2 YFSETQ. The CDR3 runs to 14 residues. V was cut by 0 bases and J by 3 bases, with 10 bases left in between. The CDR3 nucleotides are TGCGCCAGCAGCTTGGAAGGACTCCGCTACGAGCAGTACTTC. Translating it yields CASSLEGLRYEQYF.

The genes are TRBV9 and TRBJ2-5; possibly TRBD1 for D (5 bases). The ends were cut back, 3 bases at V and 2 bases at J, with 14 bases in the middle. Germline V lookup: CDR1 SGDLS, CDR2 YYNGEE. CDR3 length: 15 amino acids. The CDR3 DNA is TGTGCCAGCAGCGCCCTTGGGGCCTTTCAAGAGACCCAGTACTTC. Residues: CASSALGAFQETQYF.

The chain recombines TRBV2 with TRBJ2-5, with 7 bases matching TRBD1. Germline V gives CDR1 SNHLY, CDR2 FYNNEI. Trimming removed 10 bases from V and 3 bases from J; junction bases left unmatched: 8. CDR3 length: 13 residues. The CDR3 protein is CATDPQGEETQYF. The CDR3 DNA is TGTGCCACAGACCCCCAGGGGGAAGAGACCCAGTACTTC.

The rearrangement links TRBV27 to TRBJ1-1, with D uncertain. CDR1 MNHEY and CDR2 SMNVEV come from the germline V gene (reference sequence). V gave up 2 bases and J gave up 6 bases, with 10 bases separating them. The CDR3 is 13 residues long. The CDR3 region is CASSLPGGSEAFF. CDR3 DNA: TGTGCCAGCAGTTTACCAGGCGGGTCTGAAGCTTTCTTT.